A single sample is the source of the 27 T cell receptor beta chains below, sequenced in a study of PD-1 blockade in classical Hodgkin lymphoma. Some clones are missing from TCRdb's copy, which holds only in-frame ones; the method was immunoSEQ multiplex PCR. Of under 8,500 clones in the sample, around 77% were seen once. Every patient relapsed after autologous stem cell transplantation, and brentuximab vedotin exposure varied. Magnetic negative selection of thawed PBMCs was the method by which CD4+ T cells were purified. The material was CD4+ T cells from blood, obtained at baseline. The receptors stem from a human donor with classical Hodgkin lymphoma.

The chain has TRBV27 and TRBJ2-1; D uncertain. CDR1 MNHEY and CDR2 SMNVEV come from the germline V gene (reference sequence). The CDR3 sequence is 15 residues long. The V end was cut by 0 bases, the J end by 2 bases, with 8 bases between. The CDR3: CASSLSWQAYNEQFF. CDR3 in DNA: TGTGCCAGCAGTTTATCATGGCAGGCCTACAATGAGCAGTTCTTC.

The V and J genes are TRBV7-2 and TRBJ2-7; 7 bases are shared with TRBD1. Trimming cost V 4 bases and J 0 bases; bases outside gene matches: 6. Germline V lookup: CDR1 SGHTA, CDR2 FQGNSA. The length of the CDR3 is 15 residues. This CDR3 is CASSSTGASSYEQYF. As DNA, the CDR3 is TGTGCCAGCAGCTCAACAGGGGCGAGCTCCTACGAGCAGTACTTC.

The chain links TRBV7-2 to TRBJ1-3; possible D gene TRBD1, 5 bases. Germline V CDR1 and CDR2: SGHTA, FQGNSA. This CDR3 region has 15 residues. The V gene lost 2 bases and the J gene lost 2 bases, with 10 bases spanning the gap. The CDR3 spells CASSLSAGPGNTIYF. In nucleotides, the CDR3 is TGTGCCAGCAGCTTATCAGCAGGGCCTGGAAACACCATATATTTT.

The chain uses TRBV7-6 and TRBJ1-2, with D hard to call. The V end was cut by 1 base, the J end by 2 bases, with 5 bases between. The CDR3 has 13 amino acids. Germline V gene lookup returns CDR1 SGHVS and CDR2 FNYEAQ. DNA of the CDR3: TGTGCCAGCAGCTTAGGGCGGAACTATGGCTACACCTTC. This sequence encodes CASSLGRNYGYTF.

The chain links TRBV28 to TRBJ1-5; D is possibly TRBD1 (5 bases). Germline-derived CDR1 and CDR2 are MDHEN and SYDVKM. CDR3 length equals 15 residues. Trimming took 6 bases from V and 5 from J, leaving 17 bases between them. CDR3 sequence reads: CASRSKLGLHQPQHF. Written as DNA, the CDR3 is TGTGCCAGCAGATCGAAACTGGGACTCCATCAGCCCCAGCATTTT.

The chain joins TRBV7-9 to TRBJ2-7, with D uncertain. CDR3 length: 11 residues. The germline CDR1 and CDR2 sequences are SEHNR and FQNEAQ (reference sequence). Between the trimmed V and J ends, which lost 3 bases and 6 bases, there was a span of 6 bases. The CDR3 is CASSFRTEQYF. In DNA, the CDR3 is TGTGCCAGCAGCTTTAGAACCGAGCAGTACTTC.

This chain connects TRBV5-4 to TRBJ2-7; possibly TRBD1 for D (6 bases). The CDR3 covers 13 residues. V was shortened by 0 bases and J by 6 bases, with 10 bases between the two germline ends. Germline V CDR1 and CDR2: SGHNT, YYREEE (reference sequence). The CDR3 loop is CASSLEPRGEQYF. CDR3 coding DNA: TGTGCCAGCAGCTTGGAACCCAGGGGCGAGCAGTACTTC.

V gene TRBV5-1 combines with J gene TRBJ2-1; D is uncertain. Trimming removed 6 bases at V and 5 bases at J, with 15 bases between. This CDR3 is 14 amino acids long. Germline CDR1 SGHRS, CDR2 YFSETQ. CDR3 protein: CASKLGAADNEQFF. The CDR3 DNA follows: TGCGCCAGCAAGTTGGGTGCGGCAGACAATGAGCAGTTCTTC.

This clone showed up just a few times. This chain uses TRBV9 with TRBJ1-4; no clear D. In germline, CDR1 is SGDLS, CDR2 YYNGEE. This CDR3 comprises 15 residues. The V end was cut by 0 bases, the J end by 7 bases, with 13 bases between. In DNA, the CDR3 is TGTGCCAGCAGCGTAGACAGCCATCGGACTGAAAAACTGTTTTTT. Its translation: CASSVDSHRTEKLFF.

The J gene is TRBJ2-2, the V gene TRBV12-5; no firm D call. Trimming shortened V by 3 bases and J by 4 bases, and 6 bases separated the two germline ends. The germline V gene encodes CDR1 LGHNT and CDR2 FRNRAP. The CDR3 is 13 residues long. The CDR3 loop is CASGFFGTGELFF. In nucleotides, the CDR3 is TGTGCTAGTGGTTTCTTTGGCACCGGGGAGCTGTTTTTT. The full variable domain, its missing parts supplied by reference TRBV12-5 and TRBJ2-2, is DARVTQTPRHKVTEMGQEVTMRCQPILGHNTVFWYRQTMMQGLELLAYFRNRAPLDDSGMPKDRFSAEMPDATLATLKIQPSEPRDSAVYFCASGFFGTGELFFGEGSRLTVL.

The chain links TRBV25-1 to TRBJ1-3; 8 bases map to TRBD1. Germline assignment: CDR1 MGHDK and CDR2 SYGVNS. The CDR3 has 15 amino acids. With 4 bases clipped from V and 4 bases from J, the junction kept 6 bases outside the gene matches. The CDR3 DNA is TGTGCCAGCAGTGCCCAGGGGGCGCCGGGAAACACCATATATTTT. The encoded protein is CASSAQGAPGNTIYF. Looking up the rest from reference TRBV25-1 and TRBJ1-3 gives the full variable domain: EADIYQTPRYLVIGTGKKITLECSQTMGHDKMYWYQQDPGMELHLIHYSYGVNSTEKGDLSSESTVSRIRTEHFPLTLESARPSHTSQYLCASSAQGAPGNTIYFGEGSWLTVV.

The V call is TRBV9, the J call TRBJ2-3; TRBD2 aligns across 8 bases. Germline V gene data show CDR1 as SGDLS and CDR2 as YYNGEE. This CDR3 region has 15 residues. V shed 0 bases, J shed 6 bases, and the junction held 6 bases outside the gene matches. CDR3 coding DNA: TGTGCCAGCAGCGTAGCTCTAGCGGGCGTCGATACGCAGTATTTT. It is translated as CASSVALAGVDTQYF.

V and J are TRBV29-1 and TRBJ2-1; no firm D call. Germline V gives CDR1 SQVTM, CDR2 ANQGSEA. The CDR3 is 15 residues long. V lost 4 bases to trimming and J lost 0 bases, with 13 bases between them. This CDR3 reads CSVAETLSSYNEQFF. The CDR3 DNA reads as TGCAGCGTTGCTGAGACTCTGAGCTCCTACAATGAGCAGTTCTTC.

This sequence joins TRBV10-3 and TRBJ2-3; 10 nucleotides align to TRBD2. V shed 7 bases and J 3 bases; nucleotides not matched to a gene: 7. This CDR3 is 15 amino acids long. Germline CDR1 ENHRY, CDR2 SYGVKD. The CDR3 is CAITSSGGGTDTQYF. The CDR3, as DNA: TGTGCCATCACTTCGAGCGGGGGGGGTACAGATACGCAGTATTTT.

The chain joins TRBV6-1 to TRBJ2-7; D possibly uses TRBD1 or TRBD2 (5 bases each). The CDR3 contains 14 residues. Germline CDR1 is MNHNS and CDR2 is SASEGT. V was pared by 5 bases and J by 2 bases, with 13 bases between. CDR3 loop: CASSHRDRAYEQYF. The CDR3 DNA reads as TGTGCCAGCAGTCACCGGGACCGAGCCTACGAGCAGTACTTC.

This chain links TRBV5-1 with TRBJ2-2; TRBD2 agrees at 12 bases. The V gene's germline CDR1 is SGHRS and CDR2 YFSETQ. Losses at the gene ends were 5 bases for V and 6 bases for J; bases not matched to a gene: 11. CDR3 length: 17 amino acids. The CDR3: CASSPDPTSGRPGELFF. CDR3 in DNA: TGCGCCAGCAGTCCTGATCCGACTAGCGGGAGACCCGGGGAGCTGTTTTTT.

This chain links TRBV27 with TRBJ1-2; 8 bases match TRBD1. Trimming cost V 5 bases and J 4 bases; bases outside gene matches: 9. Germline V CDR1 and CDR2: MNHEY, SMNVEV (reference sequence). The CDR3 runs to 15 residues. This chain's CDR3 is CASSPTLGQGYGYTF. Here the CDR3 DNA reads TGTGCCAGCAGTCCCACCCTTGGACAGGGCTATGGCTACACCTTC.

CDR3 protein: CASSPNVNREGTEAFF. CDR3 coding DNA: TGTGCCAGCTCACCAAACGTGAACAGAGAAGGCACTGAAGCTTTCTTT. The rearrangement uses TRBV18 and TRBJ1-1; D unresolved. CDR3 length: 16 amino acids. The V end was cut by 2 bases, the J end by 4 bases, with 17 bases between. Germline CDR1 reads KGHSH; CDR2 reads LQKENI.

V usage is TRBV19 and J usage is TRBJ2-7; 10 bases agree with TRBD2. This CDR3 is built from 15 residues. The V and J ends lost 3 bases and 2 bases, in that order; junction bases with no gene match: 4. The germline V gene encodes CDR1 LNHDA and CDR2 SQIVND (reference sequence). CDR3 loop: CASSILAGVPYEQYF. As DNA, the CDR3 is TGTGCCAGTAGTATTCTAGCGGGAGTACCCTACGAGCAGTACTTC.

Regarding this clone: Other nucleotide sequences from this sample produce the same CDR3. The chain combines TRBV19 with TRBJ1-4, with TRBD1 as a possible D gene (6 bases). The CDR3 has 14 amino acids. Germline values: CDR1 LNHDA, CDR2 SQIVND (reference sequence). V was pared by 2 bases and J by 5 bases, with 9 bases between. CDR3 in amino acids: CASSIWQGNEKLFF. CDR3 coding DNA: TGTGCCAGTAGTATATGGCAGGGGAATGAAAAACTGTTTTTT.

This rearrangement joins TRBV5-1 to TRBJ1-4; the match to TRBD1 covers 9 bases. The CDR3 totals 14 residues. CDR1 and CDR2 from the germline V gene are SGHRS and YFSETQ. The J segment lost 8 bases and the V segment lost 4 bases, leaving 6 bases of the junction unmatched. The CDR3 spells CASSLETGGEKLFF. In DNA, the CDR3 is TGCGCCAGCAGCCTGGAGACAGGGGGGGAAAAACTGTTTTTT.

The V gene is TRBV5-4, the J gene TRBJ2-1, with 7 bases identical to TRBD2. Germline CDR1 and CDR2: SGHNT and YYREEE (reference sequence). The CDR3 is 15 amino acids. V gave up 0 bases and J gave up 2 bases; unmatched junction bases: 2. The DNA of the CDR3 is TGTGCCAGCAGCTTGGGTGGGGGGGCCTACAATGAGCAGTTCTTC. Protein sequence: CASSLGGGAYNEQFF.

The J gene is TRBJ2-2, the V gene TRBV11-1; 9 bases line up with TRBD1. V trimming: 6 bases; J trimming: 3 bases; junction bases outside the gene matches: 5. The CDR3 is made up of 15 amino acids. CDR1 is SGHAT and CDR2 is FQDESV in the germline V gene (reference sequence). For the CDR3, the DNA is TGTGCCAGCAGGGTACAGGGGGCGGACACCGGGGAGCTGTTTTTT. Its translation is CASRVQGADTGELFF.

The rearrangement uses TRBV10-3 and TRBJ1-4; TRBD1 might be the D (5 bases). The germline CDR1 and CDR2 sequences are ENHRY and SYGVKD. The CDR3 loop spans 17 amino acids. Deletions cut 0 bases from V and 3 bases from J, with 14 bases between. The CDR3 reads CAISESNLRVANEKLFF. The CDR3 nucleotides are TGTGCCATCAGTGAGTCGAACCTCAGGGTGGCTAATGAAAAACTGTTTTTT.

The CDR3 is CASSQDFPGQGFNGYTF. CDR3 coding DNA: TGCGCCAGCAGCCAAGACTTCCCGGGACAGGGTTTCAATGGCTACACCTTC. J is TRBJ1-2 and V is TRBV4-1; 9 bases are a match to TRBD1. Unmatched junction bases numbered 11, after V lost 0 bases and J lost 6 bases. Germline assignment: CDR1 MGHRA and CDR2 YSYEKL. CDR3 length equals 17 residues.

This clone is deemed medium-sized (0.01 to 0.1%). The DNA of the CDR3 is TGTGCCAGCAGCACCTTGGGGTCTAATGGCTACACCTTC. It encodes CASSTLGSNGYTF. This chain joins TRBV2 and TRBJ1-2; no clear D. Germline CDR1 SNHLY, CDR2 FYNNEI. Trimming pared 6 bases from V and 6 bases from J, leaving 14 bases between. This CDR3 spans 13 amino acids.

The chain has TRBV9 and TRBJ1-4; 7 bases align to TRBD1. CDR1 is SGDLS and CDR2 is YYNGEE in the germline V gene. This CDR3 region has 14 residues. V shed 0 bases and J 8 bases; nucleotides not matched to a gene: 4. CDR3 loop: CASSVGSGGEKLFF. In DNA, the CDR3 is TGTGCCAGCAGCGTAGGGTCAGGGGGGGAAAAACTGTTTTTT.